This TCR beta chain was captured in a study of graft-versus-host responses after intestinal transplantation. About the study: The whole recipient group had anti-thymocyte globulin induction followed by tacrolimus and steroids for three to four years. The study, taken as a whole, reports: Some patients had graft-donor T cell macrochimerism, and their allografts showed high graft-versus-host to host-versus-graft clonal ratios. With peak circulating GvH clone levels came an association with early post-transplant HvG declines.

V was cut by 4 bases and J by 0 bases, with 4 bases left in between. The CDR3 sequence is 12 residues long. Germline lookup yields CDR1 KGHSH and CDR2 LQKENI. Sequenced by immunoSEQ multiplex PCR; TCRdb stores in-frame clones only, minus some. Here the sample spans tens of thousands of clones, approximately 94% being singletons. As for this clone: Antigen specificity is unknown.

This sequence joins TRBV18 and TRBJ2-7; the D is unclear. The source of this sequence is a human donor who was the organ donor for an intestinal transplant. The sample here was unstimulated CD4+ T cells sorted from spleen or lymph node cells, taken before transplant. The CDR3 DNA sequence: TGTGCCAGCTCACTTAGCTCCTACGAGCAGTACTTC. Translated: CASSLSSYEQYF. The full variable domain, its missing parts supplied by reference TRBV18 and TRBJ2-7, is NAGVMQNPRHLVRRRGQEARLRCSPMKGHSHVYWYRQLPEEGLKFMVYLQKENIIDESGMPKERFSAEFPKEGPSILRIQQVVRGDSAAYFCASSLSSYEQYFGPGTRLTVT.